Shown below are 15 T cell receptor beta chains from a single sample sequenced in a study of OX40 agonist ivuxolimab in advanced cancers. Only in-frame clones appear in the TCRdb table, and some are missing; sequencing was by immunoSEQ multiplex PCR. Among about 47,000 clones listed, approximately 90% were seen once. The material sequenced was CD4+ or CD8+ T cells sorted from blood, taken in a trial of the OX40 agonist ivuxolimab. These receptor sequences come from an adult with an advanced solid tumor such as melanoma, head and neck, liver or kidney cancer.

This clone has only a few counts. CDR3 protein: CSVWRKVSGLFNEQFF. CDR3 sequence (DNA): TGCAGCGTTTGGAGGAAGGTCTCCGGCTTGTTCAATGAGCAGTTCTTC. The rearrangement uses TRBV29-1 and TRBJ2-1; possible D gene TRBD2, 5 bases. This CDR3 spans 16 amino acids. Trimming cost V 5 bases and J 6 bases, with 23 bases left between them. Looked up from germline, CDR1 is SQVTM and CDR2 is ANQGSEA.

In DNA form, the CDR3 reads TGTGCCAGCAGTTTGACAGGGTCGTCCAAAAACATTCAGTACTTC. Residues: CASSLTGSSKNIQYF. The chain recombines TRBV28 with TRBJ2-4; 7 bases line up with TRBD1. This CDR3 comprises 15 residues. Trimming cost V 3 bases and J 2 bases; bases outside gene matches: 4. Germline loops: CDR1 MDHEN, CDR2 SYDVKM.

The chain uses TRBV4-2 and TRBJ2-3, with D perhaps TRBD1 (6 bases). Germline CDR1 is LGHNA and CDR2 is YNFKEQ. V dropped 1 base and J dropped 2 bases, with 13 bases sitting between them. This CDR3 region has 16 residues. CDR3 DNA sequence: TGTGCCAGCAGCCAAGGGACAGTCCCCCCCACAGATACGCAGTATTTT. Protein: CASSQGTVPPTDTQYF.

The chain links TRBV4-1 to TRBJ1-3, with D possibly TRBD1 on 6 matching bases. The CDR3 is made up of 17 amino acids. V was cut by 2 bases and J by 0 bases, with 14 bases left in between. Germline-derived CDR1 and CDR2 are MGHRA and YSYEKL. CDR3 loop: CASSQIRGQSSGNTIYF. In DNA, the CDR3 is TGCGCCAGCAGCCAAATTCGGGGACAAAGCTCTGGAAACACCATATATTTT.

The chain carries TRBV10-3 and TRBJ1-1; D unresolved. CDR1 and CDR2 (germline): ENHRY, SYGVKD. Trimming stripped 11 bases from V and 1 base from J, with 11 bases between. The CDR3 spans 12 residues. CDR3 coding DNA: TGTGCCTCAGCAACCCGGAACACTGAAGCTTTCTTT. It is translated as CASATRNTEAFF.

The rearrangement uses TRBV7-6 and TRBJ2-2; TRBD1 might be the D (6 bases). The V end lost 2 bases, the J end lost 7 bases, and 11 bases lay between the germline ends. The germline CDR1 and CDR2 sequences are SGHVS and FNYEAQ. This CDR3 has 14 amino acids. The CDR3 DNA reads TGTGCCAGCAGCTTAAGCAGGGGTGGCGGGGAGCTGTTTTTT. Its translation: CASSLSRGGGELFF. Looking up the rest from reference TRBV7-6 and TRBJ2-2 gives the full variable domain: GAGVSQSPRYKVTKRGQDVALRCDPISGHVSLYWYRQALGQGPEFLTYFNYEAQQDKSGLPNDRFSAERPEGSISTLTIQRTEQRDSAMYRCASSLSRGGGELFFGEGSRLTVL.

The rearrangement joins TRBV6-1 to TRBJ2-2, with a weak D call TRBD1 (6 bases). The V and J ends lost 6 bases and 6 bases respectively, with 14 bases between them. CDR3 length: 14 residues. The germline CDR1 and CDR2 sequences are MNHNS and SASEGT. CDR3 bases: TGTGCCAGCAGGAAGGACAGATCCGCCGGGGAGCTGTTTTTT. Amino acid sequence: CASRKDRSAGELFF.

The chain is built from TRBV5-6 and TRBJ2-6; D is uncertain. Trimming cost V 9 bases and J 2 bases, with 6 bases left between them. The CDR3 is made up of 12 amino acids. Germline CDR1 is SGHDT and CDR2 is YYEEEE. CDR3 sequence reads: CATQAGANVLTF. The DNA of the CDR3 is TGTGCCACCCAGGCTGGGGCCAACGTCCTGACTTTC.

This clone was detected only once. V and J are TRBV5-4 and TRBJ2-3, with a possible D match to TRBD1 (6 bases). Germline lookup yields CDR1 SGHNT and CDR2 YYREEE (reference sequence). The CDR3 runs 14 residues. V was trimmed by 3 bases and J by 1 base, leaving 9 bases between them. The CDR3 coding sequence is TGTGCCAGCAGCTCGGCAGGGGGCACAGATACGCAGTATTTT. The encoded protein is CASSSAGGTDTQYF.

The rearrangement links TRBV28 to TRBJ1-5; perhaps TRBD1 as D (6 bases). This CDR3 is 16 amino acids long. Germline CDR1 is MDHEN and CDR2 is SYDVKM. V was shortened by 7 bases and J by 2 bases, with 18 bases between the two germline ends. The CDR3 loop is CASNYLTGAGNQPQHF. CDR3 nucleotides: TGTGCCAGCAACTACCTCACGGGGGCCGGCAATCAGCCCCAGCATTTT.

The rearrangement joins TRBV7-8 to TRBJ2-7; 9 bases fit TRBD1. Germline values: CDR1 SGHVS, CDR2 FQNEAQ. V was clipped by 5 bases and J by 0 bases; unmatched bases: 5. This CDR3 is 15 amino acids long. For the CDR3, the DNA is TGTGCCAGCAGCAAACAGGGGGCAAGCTCCTACGAGCAGTACTTC. Residues: CASSKQGASSYEQYF.

This clone is classed as medium-sized. The chain employs TRBV18 and TRBJ1-1, with D possibly TRBD1 on 6 matching bases. This CDR3 spans 13 amino acids. The V end lost 6 bases, the J end lost 1 base, and 9 bases lay between the germline ends. The V gene's germline CDR1 is KGHSH and CDR2 LQKENI. CDR3 sequence (DNA): TGTGCCAGCTCGCAGGGGAGGAACACTGAAGCTTTCTTT. It yields the protein CASSQGRNTEAFF.

The rearrangement links TRBV5-4 to TRBJ2-2; 8 nucleotides agree with TRBD2. Per the germline V gene, CDR1 is SGHNT and CDR2 is YYREEE (reference sequence). The ends lost 4 bases at V and 4 bases at J; junction bases unmatched: 9. CDR3 length: 16 amino acids. Written as DNA, the CDR3 is TGTGCCAGCAGCCCCGGAGCAGCGGGAGCCACCGGGGAGCTGTTTTTT. Its protein is CASSPGAAGATGELFF.

V is TRBV18 and J is TRBJ1-2; 8 bases fit TRBD1. Per germline, CDR1 KGHSH and CDR2 LQKENI. V lost 3 bases and J lost 8; bases outside the gene matches: 8. This CDR3 has 14 residues. Here the CDR3 reads CASSPGQGRNGYTF. In nucleotides, the CDR3 is TGTGCCAGCTCACCCGGACAGGGAAGAAACGGCTACACCTTC.

The chain links TRBV6-5 to TRBJ2-7; possible D gene TRBD2, 6 bases. The V gene's germline CDR1 is MNHEY and CDR2 SVGAGI. The CDR3 extends over 13 amino acids. The ends were cut back, 1 base at V and 5 bases at J, with 9 bases in the middle. This CDR3 is CASSYYGSNEQYF. As DNA, the CDR3 is TGTGCCAGCAGTTACTACGGGAGCAACGAGCAGTACTTC.